This T cell receptor (beta chain) was observed in a study of tumor-infiltrating lymphocytes in primary liver carcinoma. As concerns this clonotype: The junction shows a germline mismatch at one end, possibly a read error.

Unsorted bulk tissue (20-30 mg) underwent RNA and DNA co-extraction. Patients diagnosed with primary liver carcinoma received treatment through surgical resection. Each tumor sample had over 90% viable tumor cells. The V gene's germline CDR1 is SGHAT and CDR2 FQNNGV. The CDR3 extends over 15 amino acids. The authors made TCR beta cDNA from around 500 ng total RNA with a constant-region primer. What produced the TCR beta libraries was three nested multiplex PCR rounds using slightly modified ARM-PCR. The first two PCR rounds used TRBV1-TRBV30 forward primers with a C-beta reverse primer, 9 to 11 cycles each. TCRdb reprocessed the multiplex PCR reads with MiXCR, giving one entry per CDR3 protein. This sample carries roughly 30,000 distinct CDR3 sequences, approximately 80% of them seen once, and the ten largest clones take roughly a third.

The V and J genes are TRBV11-2 and TRBJ2-2; a possible D gene is TRBD2 (5 bases). Material: liver tumor tissue from sampling region 5. Noted subset: tumor region T5, tumor centre. This TCR was recovered from a man aged 40-50 years with primary liver carcinoma and hepatitis B virus infection. The CDR3 is CASSLTGSNTGELFF. The DNA of the CDR3 is TGTGCCAGCAGCCTTACGGGATCGAACACCGGGGAACTGTTTTTT.